The text below deals with one T cell receptor (beta chain). An amount of RNA that ranged from about 0.45 to 1 ug was reverse transcribed with random hexamers. TCRdb recomputed calls from the immunoSEQ multiplex PCR reads with MiXCR, one row per CDR3 protein. This sample carries more than 95,000 distinct CDR3 sequences, about 93% of them seen once, and the ten largest clones take over 0.065%. The entry originates in a study of CD8 T cells in Susac syndrome. Trimming pared 4 bases from V and 0 bases from J, leaving 12 bases between. The germline V gene encodes CDR1 SGHTA and CDR2 FQGNSA. The CDR3 consists of 15 residues.

The material sequenced was CD4+ T cells from PBMCs. The chain couples TRBV7-2 to TRBJ1-1; D is unresolved. The source of this sequence is a human donor in good health. The chain's CDR3 is CASSSRQQMNTEAFF. The CDR3 nucleotides read TGTGCCAGCAGCTCCCGGCAACAAATGAACACTGAAGCTTTCTTT.